The 17 T cell receptor beta chains listed next were all sequenced from one sample in a study of T-cell reconstitution after alpha-beta-depleted transplantation in children. Using unique molecular identifiers, the investigators prepared the TCRbeta library. In TCRdb, the PCR reads were re-called with MiXCR into one record per CDR3 protein. The table records fewer than 400,000 distinct CDR3 sequences, about a fifth of them present only once. The specimen comprised PBMCs from the stem cell graft donor, sampled from the stem cell graft. The receptors originated from a human donor who donated a stem cell graft to a child with acute myeloid leukemia.

The J gene is TRBJ2-1, the V gene TRBV20-1; no clear D gene. Trimming took off 2 bases at V and 0 bases at J, with 8 bases between the two ends. Germline-derived CDR1 and CDR2 are DFQATT and SNEGSKA (reference sequence). The CDR3 length is 14 residues. The DNA for the CDR3 is TGCAGTGCTAGAAGGAGCGACTCCTACAATGAGCAGTTCTTC. This translates into CSARRSDSYNEQFF.

The gene calls are TRBV28 and TRBJ2-7; 7 bases are a match to TRBD2. With V trimmed by 3 bases and J by 3 bases, 8 bases remained unmatched. This CDR3 is built from 15 residues. Germline CDR1 MDHEN, CDR2 SYDVKM. CDR3 residues: CASSFSHGGSYEQYF. The CDR3 region has the DNA TGTGCCAGCAGTTTTTCCCATGGCGGGAGCTACGAGCAGTACTTC.

This clonotype was counted at least ten times. J is TRBJ2-7 and V is TRBV28, with unresolved D. Looked up from germline, CDR1 is MDHEN and CDR2 is SYDVKM. The CDR3 sequence is 12 residues long. V lost 5 bases and J lost 0, with 5 bases in between. CDR3: CASSLLSYEQYF. CDR3 bases: TGTGCCAGCAGTCTCCTCTCCTACGAGCAGTACTTC.

The chain has TRBV20-1 and TRBJ2-3; 11 nucleotides match TRBD2. Germline CDR1 is DFQATT and CDR2 is SNEGSKA (reference sequence). The J segment lost 2 bases and the V segment lost 0 bases, leaving 4 bases of the junction unmatched. The CDR3 extends over 16 amino acids. Written as DNA, the CDR3 is TGCAGTGCTAGAGATAGACTAGCGGGACACACAGATACGCAGTATTTT. It encodes CSARDRLAGHTDTQYF.

This clonotype was detected a few times. The chain employs TRBV7-3 and TRBJ2-3, with 8 bases aligning to TRBD2. The ends lost 5 bases at V and 3 bases at J; junction bases unmatched: 7. The CDR3 totals 15 residues. The germline CDR1 and CDR2 sequences are SGHTA and FQGTGA. The CDR3 DNA reads TGTGCCAGCAGCCCGATAGCGGGAAAGACAGATACGCAGTATTTT. It codes for CASSPIAGKTDTQYF. Supplemented by reference TRBV7-3 and TRBJ2-3, the full variable domain reads GAGVSQTPSNKVTEKGKYVELRCDPISGHTALYWYRQSLGQGPEFLIYFQGTGAADDSGLPNDRFFAVRPEGSVSTLKIQRTERGDSAVYLCASSPIAGKTDTQYFGPGTRLTVL.

The chain combines TRBV5-1 with TRBJ2-7; weak D call: TRBD2 (5 bases). The ends were cut back, 0 bases at V and 6 bases at J, with 13 bases in the middle. This CDR3 region has 14 residues. Germline-derived CDR1 and CDR2 are SGHRS and YFSETQ. CDR3 in amino acids: CASSLDGGGSEQYF. CDR3 in DNA: TGCGCCAGCAGCTTGGACGGAGGTGGTAGCGAGCAGTACTTC.

This rearrangement joins TRBV12-3 or TRBV12-4 to TRBJ2-7; 7 nucleotides match TRBD2. The V and J ends lost 2 bases and 4 bases, in that order; junction bases with no gene match: 8. CDR3 size: 15 residues. CDR3 nucleotide sequence: TGTGCCAGCAGTTTATCGGGGCTAGCGGATTACGAGCAGTACTTC. As protein: CASSLSGLADYEQYF.

This chain connects TRBV5-1 to TRBJ1-1, with D perhaps matching TRBD1 (6 bases). The CDR3 totals 15 residues. Germline CDR1 SGHRS, CDR2 YFSETQ. V shed 5 bases and J shed 3 bases, with 17 bases lying between them. CDR3 sequence (DNA): TGCGCCAGCAGACACGTGGACAGAGGCTACACTGAAGCTTTCTTT. This translates into CASRHVDRGYTEAFF. Full variable domain (rest looked up from reference TRBV5-1 and TRBJ1-1): KAGVTQTPRYLIKTRGQQVTLSCSPISGHRSVSWYQQTPGQGLQFLFEYFSETQRNKGNFPGRFSGRQFSNSRSEMNVSTLELGDSALYLCASRHVDRGYTEAFFGQGTRLTVV.

In the case of this clonotype: A read error is possible here, since a much larger clone lies one base away. No conserved phenylalanine or tryptophan is present at the end of the CDR3, so a read error is the likely explanation. It is unclear where the CDR3 begins or ends on the DNA, so no DNA is shown, and the CDR3 is as TCRdb lists it. The chain links TRBV12-3 or TRBV12-4 to TRBJ1-1. 8 amino acids form the CDR3, both terminal residues included. CDR3 loop: CASSRLAI.

This clonotype was detected a few times. The DNA for the CDR3 is TGTGCCAGCAGCATAGGACTAGCGGGAGATGAGACCCAGTACTTC. This codes for CASSIGLAGDETQYF. The chain uses TRBV9 and TRBJ2-5; 13 positions match TRBD2. CDR1 is SGDLS, CDR2 YYNGEE, per germline. J lost 5 bases, V lost 4 bases, and 5 bases had no gene match. CDR3 length: 15 residues.

The V and J genes are TRBV5-1 and TRBJ2-5, with 9 bases lining up with TRBD1. The CDR3 contains 15 residues. Germline-derived CDR1 and CDR2 are SGHRS and YFSETQ. The V segment lost 4 bases and the J segment 4 bases; nucleotides outside the gene matches: 8. CDR3 sequence reads: CASSLRTGEGETQYF. CDR3 nucleotide sequence: TGCGCCAGCAGCCTCCGGACAGGGGAGGGAGAGACCCAGTACTTC.

On this clonotype: A junction boundary mismatches the germline segment, possibly from a read error. V gene TRBV5-1 combines with J gene TRBJ2-3; possibly TRBD1 or TRBD2 for D (5 bases each). CDR1 and CDR2 from the germline V gene are SGHRS and YFSETQ. The CDR3 runs to 13 residues. The CDR3 region is CSSRERDTDTQYF. The CDR3 region has the DNA TGCTCCAGCAGGGAGAGAGACACAGATACGCAGTATTTT.

This clonotype came up a few times. V is TRBV12-3 or TRBV12-4 and J is TRBJ1-6, with 7 bases matching TRBD1. Trimming cost V 0 bases and J 7 bases; bases outside gene matches: 6. This CDR3 region has 16 residues. The CDR3 coding sequence is TGTGCCAGCAGTTTAGCATCCGCAGGGGGAAATTCACCCCTCCACTTT. Amino acids: CASSLASAGGNSPLHF.

This clonotype was seen more than once but under ten times. This rearrangement joins TRBV10-1 to TRBJ2-1; 13 bases are a match to TRBD2. Germline V CDR1 and CDR2: WNHNN, SYGVQD (reference sequence). J was trimmed by 2 bases and V by 2 bases; bases with no gene match: 3. The CDR3 length is 17 residues. CDR3: CASSETGTSGAYNEQFF. As DNA, the CDR3 is TGCGCCAGCAGTGAGACGGGGACTAGCGGGGCCTACAATGAGCAGTTCTTC.

At least ten counts were recorded for this clonotype. The V call is TRBV20-1, the J call TRBJ2-7, with 10 positions matching TRBD2. The CDR3 is 17 amino acids. Per germline, CDR1 DFQATT and CDR2 SNEGSKA (reference sequence). V was pared by 3 bases and J by 5 bases, with 16 bases of the junction left unmatched. The CDR3 region is CSASLVAGGRSIHEQYF. CDR3 in DNA: TGCAGTGCTAGCTTAGTAGCGGGAGGCCGGAGTATTCACGAGCAGTACTTC.

The V gene is TRBV20-1, the J gene TRBJ2-3; 7 positions agree with TRBD1. This CDR3 region has 19 residues. In germline, CDR1 is DFQATT, CDR2 SNEGSKA (reference sequence). Losses at the gene ends were 2 bases for V and 2 bases for J; bases not matched to a gene: 19. The chain's CDR3 is CSARPKPGQAHLFTDTQYF. In DNA form, the CDR3 reads TGCAGTGCTAGACCCAAACCCGGACAGGCCCACCTTTTCACAGATACGCAGTATTTT.

J is TRBJ2-1 and V is TRBV29-1; unclear D gene. Deletions cut 7 bases from V and 7 bases from J, with 14 bases between. Looked up from germline, CDR1 is SQVTM and CDR2 is ANQGSEA. CDR3 size: 12 residues. The CDR3 region is CSARASPNEQFF. DNA of the CDR3: TGCAGCGCTAGGGCAAGCCCTAATGAGCAGTTCTTC.